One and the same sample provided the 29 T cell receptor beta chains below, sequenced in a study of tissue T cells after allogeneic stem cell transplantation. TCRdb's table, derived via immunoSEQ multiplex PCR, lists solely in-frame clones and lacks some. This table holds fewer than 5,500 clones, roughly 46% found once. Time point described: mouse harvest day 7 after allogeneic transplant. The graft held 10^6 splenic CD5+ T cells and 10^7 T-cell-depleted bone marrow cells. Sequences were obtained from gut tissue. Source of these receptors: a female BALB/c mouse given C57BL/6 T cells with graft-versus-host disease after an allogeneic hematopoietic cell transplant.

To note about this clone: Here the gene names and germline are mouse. The CDR3 bases that were read are TGTGCCAGCAGTCTGTACAGGACATCTAGTGCAGAAACGCTGTAT. It translates to CASSLYRTSSAETLY. The CDR3 reads in full as CASSLYRTSSAETLYF. The chain has TRBV26 and TRBJ2-3; the D gene is possibly TRBD1 (5 bases). Sequencing ends 1 residue short of the CDR3 end; the germline J gene provides the rest. Germline CDR1 is KGHPV and CDR2 is FQNQEV (reference sequence). Trimming shortened V by 1 base and J by 0 bases, and 11 bases separated the two germline ends. CDR3 size: 16 residues.

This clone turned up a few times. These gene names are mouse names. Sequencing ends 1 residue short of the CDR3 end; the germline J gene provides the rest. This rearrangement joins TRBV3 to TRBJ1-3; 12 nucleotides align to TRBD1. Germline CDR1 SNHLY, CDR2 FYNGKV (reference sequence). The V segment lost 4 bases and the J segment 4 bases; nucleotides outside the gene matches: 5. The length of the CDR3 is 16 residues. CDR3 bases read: TGTGCCAGCAGCTCGGGGGGACAGGGGGCCGGAAATACGCTCTAT. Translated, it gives CASSSGGQGAGNTLY. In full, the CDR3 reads CASSSGGQGAGNTLYF.

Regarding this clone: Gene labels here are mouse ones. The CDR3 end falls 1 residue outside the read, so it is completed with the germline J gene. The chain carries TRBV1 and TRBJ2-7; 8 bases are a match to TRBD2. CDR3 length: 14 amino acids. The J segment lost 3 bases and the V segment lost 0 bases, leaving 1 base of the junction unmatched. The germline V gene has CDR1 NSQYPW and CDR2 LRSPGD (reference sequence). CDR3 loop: CTCSADTGGYEQYF. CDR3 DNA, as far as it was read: TGCACCTGCAGTGCAGATACTGGGGGCTATGAACAGTAC.

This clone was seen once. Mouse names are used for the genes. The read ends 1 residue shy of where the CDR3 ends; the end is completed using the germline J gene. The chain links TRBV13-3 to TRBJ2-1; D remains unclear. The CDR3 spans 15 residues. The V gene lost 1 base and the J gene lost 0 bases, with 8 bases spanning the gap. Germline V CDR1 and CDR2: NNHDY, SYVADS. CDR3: CASSDPVYNYAEQFF. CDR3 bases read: TGTGCCAGCAGTGATCCCGTTTATAACTATGCTGAGCAGTTC.

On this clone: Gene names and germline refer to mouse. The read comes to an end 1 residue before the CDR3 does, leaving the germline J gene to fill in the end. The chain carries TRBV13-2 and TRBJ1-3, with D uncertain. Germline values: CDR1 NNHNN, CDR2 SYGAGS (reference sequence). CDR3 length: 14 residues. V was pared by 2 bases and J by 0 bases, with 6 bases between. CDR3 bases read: TGTGCCAGCGGTGAAGGGCTTTCTGGAAATACGCTCTAT. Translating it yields CASGEGLSGNTLY. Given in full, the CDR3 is CASGEGLSGNTLYF.

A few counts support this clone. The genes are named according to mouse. The sequenced part of the CDR3 DNA is TGTGCCAGCAGTCTGTCGAACTGGGGGGATGCTGAGCAGTTC. Protein product: CASSLSNWGDAEQF. The entire CDR3 protein is CASSLSNWGDAEQFF. The chain combines TRBV26 with TRBJ2-1; 9 bases agree with TRBD2. The read stops 1 residue short of the end of the CDR3; the missing end is completed from the germline J gene. Per the germline V gene, CDR1 is KGHPV and CDR2 is FQNQEV (reference sequence). After removal of 0 bases from V and 5 bases from J, the junction contained 2 bases not matched to a gene. There are 15 residues in the CDR3.

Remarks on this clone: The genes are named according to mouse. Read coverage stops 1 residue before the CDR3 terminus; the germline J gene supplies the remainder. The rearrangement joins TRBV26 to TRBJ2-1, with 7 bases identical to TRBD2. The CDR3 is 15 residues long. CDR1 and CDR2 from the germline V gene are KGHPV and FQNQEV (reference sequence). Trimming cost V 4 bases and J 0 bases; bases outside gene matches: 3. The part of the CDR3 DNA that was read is TGTGCCAGCAGTCCACTGGGGAATAACTATGCTGAGCAGTTC. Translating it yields CASSPLGNNYAEQF. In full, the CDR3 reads CASSPLGNNYAEQFF. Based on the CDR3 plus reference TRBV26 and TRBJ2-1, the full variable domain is NSKVIQTPRYLVKGQGQKAKMRCIPEKGHPVVFWYQQNKNNEFKFLINFQNQEVLQQIDMTEKRFSAECPSNSPCSLEIQSSEAGDSALYLCASSPLGNNYAEQFFGPGTRLTVL.

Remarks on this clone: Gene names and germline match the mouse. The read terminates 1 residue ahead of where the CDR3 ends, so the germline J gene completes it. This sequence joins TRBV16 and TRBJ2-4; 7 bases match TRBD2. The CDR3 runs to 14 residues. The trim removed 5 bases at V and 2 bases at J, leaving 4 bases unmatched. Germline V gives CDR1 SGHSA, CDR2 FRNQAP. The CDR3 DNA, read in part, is TGTGCAAGCAGCCCGACTGGGTTTCAAAACACCTTGTAC. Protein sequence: CASSPTGFQNTLY. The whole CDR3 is CASSPTGFQNTLYF.

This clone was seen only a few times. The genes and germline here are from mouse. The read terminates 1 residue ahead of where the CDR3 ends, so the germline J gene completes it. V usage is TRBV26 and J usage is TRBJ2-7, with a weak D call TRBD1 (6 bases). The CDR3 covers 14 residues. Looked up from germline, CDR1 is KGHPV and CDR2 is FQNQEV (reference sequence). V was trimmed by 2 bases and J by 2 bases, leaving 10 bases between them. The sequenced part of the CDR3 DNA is TGTGCCAGCAGTCTGCGGCAGGGGCCCTATGAACAGTAC. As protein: CASSLRQGPYEQY. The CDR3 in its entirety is CASSLRQGPYEQYF. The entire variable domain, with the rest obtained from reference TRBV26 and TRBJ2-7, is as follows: NSKVIQTPRYLVKGQGQKAKMRCIPEKGHPVVFWYQQNKNNEFKFLINFQNQEVLQQIDMTEKRFSAECPSNSPCSLEIQSSEAGDSALYLCASSLRQGPYEQYFGPGTRLTVL.

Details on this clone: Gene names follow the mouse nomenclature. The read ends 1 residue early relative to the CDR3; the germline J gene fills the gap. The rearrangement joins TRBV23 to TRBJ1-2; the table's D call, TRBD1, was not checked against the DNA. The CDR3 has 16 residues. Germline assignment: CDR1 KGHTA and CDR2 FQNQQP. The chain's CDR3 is CSSSQGTGGSNSDYTF. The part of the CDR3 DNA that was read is TGCTCCAGCAGTCAAGGGACAGGGGGTTCAAACTCCGACTACACC.

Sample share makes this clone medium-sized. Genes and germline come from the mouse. The DNA read from the CDR3 is TGTGCTAGCAGTTTATCGAAGGTATTTTCCAACGAAAGATTATTT. Encoded protein: CASSLSKVFSNERLF. The CDR3 reads in full as CASSLSKVFSNERLFF. The chain joins TRBV29 to TRBJ1-4; no definite D call. From the germline J gene comes the end of the CDR3, since the read stops 1 residue before it. The CDR3 runs to 16 residues. Trimming took 0 bases from V and 0 from J, leaving 8 bases between them. In germline, CDR1 is MSHET, CDR2 SYDVDS.

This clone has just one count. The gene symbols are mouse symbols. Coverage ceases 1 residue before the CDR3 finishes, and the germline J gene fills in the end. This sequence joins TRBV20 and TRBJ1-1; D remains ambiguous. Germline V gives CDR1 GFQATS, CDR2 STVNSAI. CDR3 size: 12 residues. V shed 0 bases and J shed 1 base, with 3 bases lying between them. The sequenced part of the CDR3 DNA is TGTGGTGCTAGGGAAGGGAACACAGAAGTCTTC. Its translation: CGAREGNTEVF. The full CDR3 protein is CGAREGNTEVFF.

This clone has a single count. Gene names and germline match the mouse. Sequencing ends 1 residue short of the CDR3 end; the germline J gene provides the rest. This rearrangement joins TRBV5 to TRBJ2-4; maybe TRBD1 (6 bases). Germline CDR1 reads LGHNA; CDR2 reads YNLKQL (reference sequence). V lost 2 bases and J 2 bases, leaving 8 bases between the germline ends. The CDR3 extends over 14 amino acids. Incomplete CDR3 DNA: TGTGCCAGCAGCCAACAGGGGACTCAAAACACCTTGTAC. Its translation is CASSQQGTQNTLY. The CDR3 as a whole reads CASSQQGTQNTLYF.

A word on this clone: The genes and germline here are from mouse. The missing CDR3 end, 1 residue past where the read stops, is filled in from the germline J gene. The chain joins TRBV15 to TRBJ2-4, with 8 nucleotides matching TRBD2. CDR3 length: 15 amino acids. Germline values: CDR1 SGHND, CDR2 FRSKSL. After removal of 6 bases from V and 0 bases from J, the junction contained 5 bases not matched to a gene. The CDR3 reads CASSPGGASQNTLYF. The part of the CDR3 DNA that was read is TGTGCCAGCAGCCCCGGGGGGGCTAGTCAAAACACCTTGTAC.

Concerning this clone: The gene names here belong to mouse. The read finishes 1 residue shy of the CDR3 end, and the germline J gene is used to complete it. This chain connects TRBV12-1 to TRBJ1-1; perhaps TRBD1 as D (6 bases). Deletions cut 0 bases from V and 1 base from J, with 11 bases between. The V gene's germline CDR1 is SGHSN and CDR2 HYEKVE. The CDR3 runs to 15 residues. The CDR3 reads CASSLEGGLNTEVFF. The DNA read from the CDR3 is TGTGCCAGCTCTCTCGAAGGGGGGCTAAACACAGAAGTCTTC.

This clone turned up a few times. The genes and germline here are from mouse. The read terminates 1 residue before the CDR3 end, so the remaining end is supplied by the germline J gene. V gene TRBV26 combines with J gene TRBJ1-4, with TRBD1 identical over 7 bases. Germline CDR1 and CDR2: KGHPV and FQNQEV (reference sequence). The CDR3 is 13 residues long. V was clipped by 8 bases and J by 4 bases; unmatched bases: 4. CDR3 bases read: TGTGCCAGCGGCCGGGACAGCAACGAAAGATTATTT. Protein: CASGRDSNERLF. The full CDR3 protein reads CASGRDSNERLFF.

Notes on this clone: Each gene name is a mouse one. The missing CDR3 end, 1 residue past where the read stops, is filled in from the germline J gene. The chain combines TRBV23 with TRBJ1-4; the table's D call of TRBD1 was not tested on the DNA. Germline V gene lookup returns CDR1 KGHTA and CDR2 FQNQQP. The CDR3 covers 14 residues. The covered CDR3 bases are TGCTCCAGCAGTCCAGGGGCTTCCAACGAAAGATTATTT. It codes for CSSSPGASNERLF. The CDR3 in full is CSSSPGASNERLFF.

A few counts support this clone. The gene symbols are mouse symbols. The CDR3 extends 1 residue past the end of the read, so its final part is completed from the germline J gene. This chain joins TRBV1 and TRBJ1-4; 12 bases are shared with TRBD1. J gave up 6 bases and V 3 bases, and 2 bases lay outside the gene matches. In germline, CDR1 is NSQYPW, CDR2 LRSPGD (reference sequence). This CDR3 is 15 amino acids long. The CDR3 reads CTCSARDRGHERLFF. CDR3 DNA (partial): TGCACCTGCAGTGCGAGGGACAGGGGGCACGAAAGATTATTT.

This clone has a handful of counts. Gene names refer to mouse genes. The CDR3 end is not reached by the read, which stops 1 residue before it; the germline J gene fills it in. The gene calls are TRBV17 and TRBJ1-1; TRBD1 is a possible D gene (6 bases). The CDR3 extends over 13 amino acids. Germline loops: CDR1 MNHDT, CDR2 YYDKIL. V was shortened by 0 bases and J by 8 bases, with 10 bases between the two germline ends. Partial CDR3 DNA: TGTGCTAGCAGTAGAGATGGGGGGCTGGAAGTCTTC. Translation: CASSRDGGLEVF. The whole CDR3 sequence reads CASSRDGGLEVFF. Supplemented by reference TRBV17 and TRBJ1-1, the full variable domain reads DTTVKQNPRYKLARVGKPVNLICSQTMNHDTMYWYQKKPNQAPKLLLFYYDKILNREADTFEKFQSSRPNNSFCSLYIGSAGLEYSAMYLCASSRDGGLEVFFGKGTRLTVV.

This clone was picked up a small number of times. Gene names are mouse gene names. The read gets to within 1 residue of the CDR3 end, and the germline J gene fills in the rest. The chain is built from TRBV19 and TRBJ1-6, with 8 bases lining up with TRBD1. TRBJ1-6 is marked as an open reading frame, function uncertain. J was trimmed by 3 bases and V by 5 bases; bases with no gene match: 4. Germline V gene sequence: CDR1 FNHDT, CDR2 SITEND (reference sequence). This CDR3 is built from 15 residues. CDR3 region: CASSPGQGYNSPLYF. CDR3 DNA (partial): TGTGCCAGCAGCCCCGGACAGGGCTATAATTCGCCCCTCTAC.

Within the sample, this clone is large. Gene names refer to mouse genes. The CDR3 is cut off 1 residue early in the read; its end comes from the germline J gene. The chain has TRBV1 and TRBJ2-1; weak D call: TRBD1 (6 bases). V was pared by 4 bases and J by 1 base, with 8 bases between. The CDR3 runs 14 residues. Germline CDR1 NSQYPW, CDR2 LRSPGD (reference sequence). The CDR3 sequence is CTCSGTANYAEQFF. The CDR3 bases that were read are TGCACCTGCAGTGGGACAGCCAACTATGCTGAGCAGTTC.

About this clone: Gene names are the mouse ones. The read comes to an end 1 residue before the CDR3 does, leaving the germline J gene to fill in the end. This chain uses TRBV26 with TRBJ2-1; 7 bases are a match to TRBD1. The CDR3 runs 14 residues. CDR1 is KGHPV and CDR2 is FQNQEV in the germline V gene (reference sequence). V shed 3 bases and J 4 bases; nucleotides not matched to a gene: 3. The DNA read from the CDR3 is TGTGCCAGCAGTCTTTACAGGGGTTATGCTGAGCAGTTC. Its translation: CASSLYRGYAEQF. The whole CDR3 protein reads CASSLYRGYAEQFF. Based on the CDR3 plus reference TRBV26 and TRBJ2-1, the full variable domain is NSKVIQTPRYLVKGQGQKAKMRCIPEKGHPVVFWYQQNKNNEFKFLINFQNQEVLQQIDMTEKRFSAECPSNSPCSLEIQSSEAGDSALYLCASSLYRGYAEQFFGPGTRLTVL.

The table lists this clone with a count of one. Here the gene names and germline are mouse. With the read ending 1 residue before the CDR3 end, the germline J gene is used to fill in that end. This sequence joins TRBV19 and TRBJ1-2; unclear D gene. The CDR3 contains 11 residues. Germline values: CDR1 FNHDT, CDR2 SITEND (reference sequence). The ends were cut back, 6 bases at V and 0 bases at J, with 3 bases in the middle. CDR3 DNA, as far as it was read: TGTGCCAGCACCGCAAACTCCGACTACACC. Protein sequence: CASTANSDYT. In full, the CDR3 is CASTANSDYTF.

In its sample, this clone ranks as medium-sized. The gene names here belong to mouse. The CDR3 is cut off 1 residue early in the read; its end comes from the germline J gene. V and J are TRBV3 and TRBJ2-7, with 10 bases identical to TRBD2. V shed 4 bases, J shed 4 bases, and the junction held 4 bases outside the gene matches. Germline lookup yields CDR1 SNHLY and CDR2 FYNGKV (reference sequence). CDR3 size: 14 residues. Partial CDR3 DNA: TGTGCCAGCAGCTCCAACTGGGGGGGGTATGAACAGTAC. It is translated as CASSSNWGGYEQY. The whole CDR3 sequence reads CASSSNWGGYEQYF. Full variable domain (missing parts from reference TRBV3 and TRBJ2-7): GPKVLQIPSHQIIDMGQMVTLNCDPVSNHLYFYWYKQILGQQMEFLVNFYNGKVMEKSKLFKDQFSVERPDGSYFTLKIQPTALEDSAVYFCASSSNWGGYEQYFGPGTRLTVL.

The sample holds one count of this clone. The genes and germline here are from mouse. The CDR3 loop is CASSPGLSSYEQYF. CDR3 DNA (partial): TGTGCCAGCAGTCCCGGACTGAGCTCCTATGAACAGTAC. The genes are TRBV26 and TRBJ2-7; perhaps TRBD2 as D (6 bases). The DNA ends 1 residue before the CDR3 does, and the rest of the CDR3 is filled in from the germline J gene. Germline V CDR1 and CDR2: KGHPV, FQNQEV (reference sequence). Trimming pared 4 bases from V and 0 bases from J, leaving 10 bases between. The CDR3 runs 14 residues.

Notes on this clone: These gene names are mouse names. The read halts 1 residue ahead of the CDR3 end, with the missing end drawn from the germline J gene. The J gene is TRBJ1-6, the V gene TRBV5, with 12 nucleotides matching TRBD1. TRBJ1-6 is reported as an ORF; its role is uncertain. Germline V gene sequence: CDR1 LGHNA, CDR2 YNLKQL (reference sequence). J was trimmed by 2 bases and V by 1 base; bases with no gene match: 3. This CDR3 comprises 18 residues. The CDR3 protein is CASSQAGTGGTYNSPLYF. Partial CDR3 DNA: TGTGCCAGCAGCCAAGCTGGGACAGGGGGCACCTATAATTCGCCCCTCTAC.

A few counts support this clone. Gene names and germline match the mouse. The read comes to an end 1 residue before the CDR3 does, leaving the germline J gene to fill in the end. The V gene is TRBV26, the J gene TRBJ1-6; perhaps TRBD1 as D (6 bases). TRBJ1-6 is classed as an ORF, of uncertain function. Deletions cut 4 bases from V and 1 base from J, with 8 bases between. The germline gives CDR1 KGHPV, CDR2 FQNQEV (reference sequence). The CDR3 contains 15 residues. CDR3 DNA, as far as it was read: TGTGCCAGCAGTCGGGACATATCCTATAATTCGCCCCTCTAC. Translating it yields CASSRDISYNSPLY. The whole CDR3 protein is CASSRDISYNSPLYF.

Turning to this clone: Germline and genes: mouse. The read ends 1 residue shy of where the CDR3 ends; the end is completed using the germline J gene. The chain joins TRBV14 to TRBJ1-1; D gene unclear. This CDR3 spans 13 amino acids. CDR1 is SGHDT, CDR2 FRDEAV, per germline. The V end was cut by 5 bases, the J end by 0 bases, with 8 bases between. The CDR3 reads CASSLTSNTEVFF. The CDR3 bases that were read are TGTGCCAGCAGCCTCACATCAAACACAGAAGTCTTC.

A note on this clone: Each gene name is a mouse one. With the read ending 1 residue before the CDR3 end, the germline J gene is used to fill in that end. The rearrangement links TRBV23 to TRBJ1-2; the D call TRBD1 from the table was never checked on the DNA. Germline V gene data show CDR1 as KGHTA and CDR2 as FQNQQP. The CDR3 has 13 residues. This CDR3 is CSSSRQSNSDYTF. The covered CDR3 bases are TGCTCCAGCAGTCGACAGTCAAACTCCGACTACACC.